A selection of T cell receptor beta chains follows, all from one sample in a study of STAT5B mutations in CD4+ large granular lymphocyte leukemia. Here immunoSEQ multiplex PCR was the method, and the copy in TCRdb shows in-frame clones only, minus some. Here the sample spans under 40,000 clones, 78% being singletons. Sequenced material: CD4+ T cells from blood buffy coats. The receptors originated from a human donor in good health. Each CDR3 is given with its conserved first and last residue. The D gene is left open where the match is weak. Clone size appears in some rows only: once, few, many, or a class for an expanded clone.

v_gene	abundance	d_gene	j_gene	CDR3aa	CDR3nt
TRBV6-6	.	TRBD1	TRBJ2-6	CASNDRVTGANVLTF	TGTGCCAGCAACGACAGGGTGACTGGGGCCAACGTCCTGACTTTC
TRBV7-2	.	.	TRBJ1-6	CASSLPGFPPLHF	TGTGCCAGCAGCCTCCCCGGGTTTCCACCCCTCCACTTT
TRBV6-1	.	.	TRBJ1-6	CASSELTMGRGSPLHF	TGTGCCAGCAGTGAATTGACAATGGGGAGGGGATCACCCCTCCACTTT
TRBV7-8	.	TRBD2	TRBJ2-7	CASSLREGLGYEQYF	TGTGCCAGCAGCTTACGGGAGGGACTCGGGTACGAGCAGTACTTC
TRBV7-9	.	.	TRBJ2-7	CASSFPSSYEQYF	TGTGCCAGCAGCTTCCCCAGCTCCTACGAGCAGTACTTC
TRBV28	.	TRBD1	TRBJ1-1	CASSPPGGTNTEAFF	TGTGCCAGCAGTCCGCCAGGGGGGACGAACACTGAAGCTTTCTTT
TRBV7-3	.	.	TRBJ2-2	CASSLIGARDFANTGELFF	TGTGCCAGCAGCTTAATTGGGGCGCGGGATTTTGCGAACACCGGGGAGCTGTTTTTT
TRBV11-3	.	.	TRBJ1-1	CASRPGGTEEAFF	TGTGCCAGCAGGCCCGGGGGGACGGAAGAAGCTTTCTTT
TRBV5-1	.	.	TRBJ1-1	CASSTSPAGNTEAFF	TGCGCCAGCAGCACCTCCCCGGCGGGGAACACTGAAGCTTTCTTT
TRBV7-9	few	.	TRBJ1-1	CASSLDWGASAFF	TGTGCCAGCAGCTTAGATTGGGGGGCTTCAGCTTTCTTT
TRBV10-3	.	TRBD1	TRBJ1-2	CAITKDRSEGGYTF	TGTGCCATCACTAAGGACAGGAGCGAAGGGGGCTACACCTTC
TRBV10-2	once	TRBD1	TRBJ1-2	CASSLDREGGYTF	TGCGCCAGCAGTTTGGACAGGGAGGGTGGCTACACCTTC
TRBV18	once	.	TRBJ2-5	CASSNGLTSQETQYF	TGTGCCAGCTCAAACGGACTGACATCCCAAGAGACCCAGTACTTC
TRBV29-1	.	TRBD1	TRBJ2-7	CSVLDRVSYEQYF	TGCAGCGTTCTCGACAGGGTAAGCTACGAGCAGTACTTC
TRBV19	.	.	TRBJ2-5	CASRHTGNQETQYF	TGTGCCAGTCGGCACACCGGGAACCAAGAGACCCAGTACTTC
TRBV10-3	.	.	TRBJ2-2	CAISLARDDTGELFF	TGTGCCATCAGTTTAGCCAGGGATGACACCGGGGAGCTGTTTTTT
TRBV9	.	.	TRBJ1-2	CASSAGTGTNYGYTF	TGTGCCAGCAGCGCAGGAACCGGGACAAACTATGGCTACACCTTC
TRBV9	.	TRBD2	TRBJ2-7	CASSATSTSGTYEQYF	TGTGCCAGCAGCGCCACTAGTACTAGCGGGACTTACGAGCAGTACTTC
TRBV7-9	few	TRBD1	TRBJ1-2	CASSPSGGGGGYTF	TGTGCCAGCAGCCCTTCAGGGGGCGGAGGTGGCTACACCTTC
TRBV6-6	.	.	TRBJ2-5	CASSYSSPGLETQYF	TGTGCCAGCAGTTACTCGAGTCCGGGTCTAGAGACCCAGTACTTC
TRBV29-1	.	.	TRBJ2-5	CSVEDPPGQETQYF	TGCAGCGTTGAAGATCCACCAGGGCAAGAGACCCAGTACTTC
TRBV2	.	TRBD1	TRBJ2-2	CASTRLGTGDTGELFF	TGTGCCAGCACCCGCCTGGGGACAGGGGACACCGGGGAGCTGTTTTTT
TRBV7-9	few	.	TRBJ1-1	CASSFDSTEAFF	TGTGCCAGCAGCTTTGATAGCACTGAAGCTTTCTTT
TRBV4-2	once	.	TRBJ1-3	CASSQDESGNTIYF	TGTGCCAGCAGCCAAGATGAGTCTGGAAACACCATATATTTT
TRBV7-2	.	.	TRBJ2-5	CASTPIEETQYF	TGTGCCAGCACCCCCATTGAAGAGACCCAGTACTTC
TRBV6-6	.	.	TRBJ1-1	CASSYSQQMNTEAFF	TGTGCCAGCAGTTACTCGCAGCAAATGAACACTGAAGCTTTCTTT